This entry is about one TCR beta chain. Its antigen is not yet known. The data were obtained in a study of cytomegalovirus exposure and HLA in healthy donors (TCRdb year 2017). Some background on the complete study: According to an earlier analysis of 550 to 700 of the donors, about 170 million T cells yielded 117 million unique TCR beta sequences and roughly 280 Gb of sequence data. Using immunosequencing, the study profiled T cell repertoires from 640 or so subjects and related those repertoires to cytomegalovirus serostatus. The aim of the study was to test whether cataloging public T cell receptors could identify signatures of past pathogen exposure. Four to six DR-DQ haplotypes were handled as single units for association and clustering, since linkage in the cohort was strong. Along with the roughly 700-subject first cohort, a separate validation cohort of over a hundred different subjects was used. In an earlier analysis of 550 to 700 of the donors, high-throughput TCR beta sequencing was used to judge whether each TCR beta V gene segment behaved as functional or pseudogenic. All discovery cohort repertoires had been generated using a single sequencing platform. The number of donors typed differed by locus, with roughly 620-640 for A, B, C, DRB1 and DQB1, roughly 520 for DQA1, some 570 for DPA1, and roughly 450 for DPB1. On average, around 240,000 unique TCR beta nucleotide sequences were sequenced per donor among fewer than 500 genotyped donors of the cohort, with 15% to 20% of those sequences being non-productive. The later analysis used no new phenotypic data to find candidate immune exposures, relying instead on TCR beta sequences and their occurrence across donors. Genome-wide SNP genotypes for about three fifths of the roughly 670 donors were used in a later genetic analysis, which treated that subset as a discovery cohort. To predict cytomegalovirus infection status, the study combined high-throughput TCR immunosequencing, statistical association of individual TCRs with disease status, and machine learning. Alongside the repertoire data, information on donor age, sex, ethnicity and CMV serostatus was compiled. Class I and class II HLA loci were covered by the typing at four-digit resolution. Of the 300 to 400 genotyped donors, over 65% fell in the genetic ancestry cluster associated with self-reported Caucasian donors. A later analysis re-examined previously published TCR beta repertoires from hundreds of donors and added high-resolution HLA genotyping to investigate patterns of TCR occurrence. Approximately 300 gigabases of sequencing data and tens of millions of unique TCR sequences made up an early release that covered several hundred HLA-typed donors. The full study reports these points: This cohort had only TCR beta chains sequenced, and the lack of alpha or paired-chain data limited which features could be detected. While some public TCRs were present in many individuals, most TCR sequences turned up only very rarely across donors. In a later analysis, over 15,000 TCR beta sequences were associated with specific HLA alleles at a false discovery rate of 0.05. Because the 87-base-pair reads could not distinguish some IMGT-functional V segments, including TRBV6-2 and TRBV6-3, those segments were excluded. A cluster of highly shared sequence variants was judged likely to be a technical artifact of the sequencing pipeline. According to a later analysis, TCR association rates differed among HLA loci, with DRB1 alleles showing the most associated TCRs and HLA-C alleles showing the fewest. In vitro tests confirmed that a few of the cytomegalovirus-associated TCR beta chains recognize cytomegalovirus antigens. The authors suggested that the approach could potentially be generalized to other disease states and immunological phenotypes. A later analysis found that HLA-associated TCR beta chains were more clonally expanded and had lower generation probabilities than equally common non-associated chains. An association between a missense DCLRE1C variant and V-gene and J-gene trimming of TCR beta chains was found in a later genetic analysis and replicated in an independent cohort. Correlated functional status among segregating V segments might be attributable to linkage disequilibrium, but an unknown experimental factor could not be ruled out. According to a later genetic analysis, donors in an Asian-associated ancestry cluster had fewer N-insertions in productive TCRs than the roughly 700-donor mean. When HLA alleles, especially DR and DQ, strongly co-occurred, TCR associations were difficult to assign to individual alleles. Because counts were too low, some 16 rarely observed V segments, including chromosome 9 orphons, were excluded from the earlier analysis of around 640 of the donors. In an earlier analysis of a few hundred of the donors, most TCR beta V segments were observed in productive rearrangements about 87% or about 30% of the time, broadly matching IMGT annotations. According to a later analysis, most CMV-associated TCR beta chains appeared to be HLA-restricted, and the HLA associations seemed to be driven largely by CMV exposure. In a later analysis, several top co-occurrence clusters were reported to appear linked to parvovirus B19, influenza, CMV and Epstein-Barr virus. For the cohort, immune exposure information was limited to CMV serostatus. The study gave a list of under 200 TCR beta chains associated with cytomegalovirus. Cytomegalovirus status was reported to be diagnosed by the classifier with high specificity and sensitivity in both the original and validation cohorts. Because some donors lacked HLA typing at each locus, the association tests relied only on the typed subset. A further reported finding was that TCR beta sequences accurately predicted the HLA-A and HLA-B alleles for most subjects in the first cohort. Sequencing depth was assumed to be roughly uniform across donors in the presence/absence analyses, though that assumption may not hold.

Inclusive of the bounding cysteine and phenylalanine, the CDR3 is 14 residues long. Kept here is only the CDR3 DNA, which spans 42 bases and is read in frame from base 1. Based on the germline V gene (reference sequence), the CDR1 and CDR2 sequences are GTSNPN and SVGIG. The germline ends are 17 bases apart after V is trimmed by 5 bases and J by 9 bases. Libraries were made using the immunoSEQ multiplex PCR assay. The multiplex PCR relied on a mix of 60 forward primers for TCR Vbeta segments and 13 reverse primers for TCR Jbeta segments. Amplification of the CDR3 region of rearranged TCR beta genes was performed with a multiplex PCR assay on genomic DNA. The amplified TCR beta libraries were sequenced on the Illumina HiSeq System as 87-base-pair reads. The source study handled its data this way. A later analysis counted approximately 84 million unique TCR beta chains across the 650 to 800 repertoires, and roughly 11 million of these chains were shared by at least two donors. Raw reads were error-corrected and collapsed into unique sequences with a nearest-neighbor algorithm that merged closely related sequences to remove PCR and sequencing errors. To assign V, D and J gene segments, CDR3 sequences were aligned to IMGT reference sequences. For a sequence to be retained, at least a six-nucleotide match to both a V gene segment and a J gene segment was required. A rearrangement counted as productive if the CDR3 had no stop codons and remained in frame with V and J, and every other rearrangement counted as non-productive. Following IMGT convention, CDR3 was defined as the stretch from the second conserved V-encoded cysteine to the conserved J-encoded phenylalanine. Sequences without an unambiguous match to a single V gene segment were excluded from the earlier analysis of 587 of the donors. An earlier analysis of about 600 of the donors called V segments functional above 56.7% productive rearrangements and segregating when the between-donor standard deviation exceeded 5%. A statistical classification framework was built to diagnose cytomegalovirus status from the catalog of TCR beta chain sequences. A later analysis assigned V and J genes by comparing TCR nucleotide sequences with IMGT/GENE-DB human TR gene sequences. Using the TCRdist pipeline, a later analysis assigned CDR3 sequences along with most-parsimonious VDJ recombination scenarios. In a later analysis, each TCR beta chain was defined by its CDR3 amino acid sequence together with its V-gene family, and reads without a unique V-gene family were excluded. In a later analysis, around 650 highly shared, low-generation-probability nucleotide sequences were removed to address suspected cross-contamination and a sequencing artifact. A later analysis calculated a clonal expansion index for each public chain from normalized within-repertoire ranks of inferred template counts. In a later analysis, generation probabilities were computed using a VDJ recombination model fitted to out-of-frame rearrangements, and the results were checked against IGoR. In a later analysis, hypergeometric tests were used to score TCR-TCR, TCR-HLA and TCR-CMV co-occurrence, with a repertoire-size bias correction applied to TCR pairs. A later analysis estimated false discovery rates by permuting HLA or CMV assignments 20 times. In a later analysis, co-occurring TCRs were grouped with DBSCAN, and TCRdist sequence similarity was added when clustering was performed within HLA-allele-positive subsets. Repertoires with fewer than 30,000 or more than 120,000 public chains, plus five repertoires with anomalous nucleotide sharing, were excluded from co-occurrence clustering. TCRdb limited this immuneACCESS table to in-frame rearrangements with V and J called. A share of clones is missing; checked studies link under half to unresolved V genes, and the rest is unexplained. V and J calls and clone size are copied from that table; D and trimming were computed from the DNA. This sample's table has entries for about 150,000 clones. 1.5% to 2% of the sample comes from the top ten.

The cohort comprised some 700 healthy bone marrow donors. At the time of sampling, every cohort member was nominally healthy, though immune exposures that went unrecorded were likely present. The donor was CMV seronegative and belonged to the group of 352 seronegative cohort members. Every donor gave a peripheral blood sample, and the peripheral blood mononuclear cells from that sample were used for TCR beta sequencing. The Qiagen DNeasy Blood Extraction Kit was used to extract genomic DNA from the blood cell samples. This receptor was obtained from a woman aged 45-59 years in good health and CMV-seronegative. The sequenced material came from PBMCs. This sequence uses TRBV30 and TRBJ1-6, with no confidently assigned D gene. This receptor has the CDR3 CAWEINQEASPLHF. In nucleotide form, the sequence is TGTGCCTGGGAGATAAATCAAGAGGCTTCACCCCTCCACTTT.